This entry concerns a single TCR beta chain. Its antigen remains unidentified. Base quality data are lacking; no much larger clone is found one base away. This specimen comes from a study of T cells in localized non-small cell lung cancer (dated by TCRdb to 2019 to 2021). With respect to the entire study: Comparing tumors with uninvolved tumor-adjacent lungs, the study looked at the T cell repertoires of 236 patients with early-stage NSCLC. The cohort comprised 200 to 300 treatment-naïve NSCLC patients with resected, localized lung tumors. The mean age of the NSCLC patients was about 62 years, with 120 to 150 men and over 100 women.

TCR beta CDR3 regions were sequenced from DNA using the immunoSEQ Assay. Per the authors' processing: T cell density was computed as TCR beta template counts normalized to usable DNA estimated by amplifying housekeeping genes. Using the preseqR package, richness was estimated by extrapolating to 120,000 templates for tissue samples and 400,000 templates for PBMC samples. Clonality was taken to be one minus Pielou's evenness. Tissue-enriched TCRs were identified by differential abundance testing using productive amino-acid clonotypes, minimum total count 5 and alpha 0.1. The Jaccard Index and the Morisita Overlap Index were used to quantify repertoire overlap between compartments. GLIPH clustered TCR beta CDR3s with public tetramer-defined viral CDR3s; viral motifs required at least three viral sequences plus V-gene enrichment. Not all clones reach the TCRdb copy of this immuneACCESS table, which keeps in-frame sequences only. Checked studies attribute under half of the gap to unresolved V genes and leave the rest unexplained. Clone size and V and J calls were adopted from that table, with D and trimming inferred from the DNA. For this sample the table gives 40,000 or so clones, of which around 86% were detected only once. Clones ranked in the top ten supply approximately 6.6% of the sample.

From the germline V gene (reference sequence), CDR1 is LNHNV and CDR2 is YYDKDF. From V the trimming removes 8 bases and from J it removes 5 bases, while the gene matches leave 9 bases of the junction unaccounted for. Taken from cysteine to phenylalanine, the CDR3 has 15 residues. Only CDR3 DNA is held: 45 bases, read in frame from base 1. Overall study results and their limits: Of the top 100 tumor clones, a median of 57 were detected in paired uninvolved adjacent lung; about 26 were also among that lung's top 100. Higher blood T cell density associated with longer overall survival, while higher adjacent-lung clonality associated with shorter survival. Because of the exploratory design, TCR variables were selected using unadjusted p-values without false-discovery rate correction. Because multi-region tumor sequencing was not done, intratumor heterogeneity could not be ruled out. The highest T cell clonality was observed in uninvolved tumor-adjacent lung, where clonality exceeded that of tumor, suggesting that antigenic responses were more focused in uninvolved tumor-adjacent lung.

At diagnosis, tumor, uninvolved tumor-adjacent lung and peripheral blood were collected and then preserved as a mix of FFPE and fresh-frozen material. Blood samples were analyzed as peripheral blood mononuclear cells for TCR repertoire profiling. The TCR sequence derives from a man aged 40 to 75 with stage I lung adenocarcinoma. This receptor chain uses TRBV15 and TRBJ2-2, and TRBD2 aligns with 9 junction nucleotides. The sequencing here drew on peripheral blood, taken before any cancer treatment. The CDR3 region has the sequence CATSEGLAGTGELFF. The sequence in DNA is TGTGCCACCTCCGAGGGGCTAGCGGGGACCGGGGAGCTGTTTTTT.